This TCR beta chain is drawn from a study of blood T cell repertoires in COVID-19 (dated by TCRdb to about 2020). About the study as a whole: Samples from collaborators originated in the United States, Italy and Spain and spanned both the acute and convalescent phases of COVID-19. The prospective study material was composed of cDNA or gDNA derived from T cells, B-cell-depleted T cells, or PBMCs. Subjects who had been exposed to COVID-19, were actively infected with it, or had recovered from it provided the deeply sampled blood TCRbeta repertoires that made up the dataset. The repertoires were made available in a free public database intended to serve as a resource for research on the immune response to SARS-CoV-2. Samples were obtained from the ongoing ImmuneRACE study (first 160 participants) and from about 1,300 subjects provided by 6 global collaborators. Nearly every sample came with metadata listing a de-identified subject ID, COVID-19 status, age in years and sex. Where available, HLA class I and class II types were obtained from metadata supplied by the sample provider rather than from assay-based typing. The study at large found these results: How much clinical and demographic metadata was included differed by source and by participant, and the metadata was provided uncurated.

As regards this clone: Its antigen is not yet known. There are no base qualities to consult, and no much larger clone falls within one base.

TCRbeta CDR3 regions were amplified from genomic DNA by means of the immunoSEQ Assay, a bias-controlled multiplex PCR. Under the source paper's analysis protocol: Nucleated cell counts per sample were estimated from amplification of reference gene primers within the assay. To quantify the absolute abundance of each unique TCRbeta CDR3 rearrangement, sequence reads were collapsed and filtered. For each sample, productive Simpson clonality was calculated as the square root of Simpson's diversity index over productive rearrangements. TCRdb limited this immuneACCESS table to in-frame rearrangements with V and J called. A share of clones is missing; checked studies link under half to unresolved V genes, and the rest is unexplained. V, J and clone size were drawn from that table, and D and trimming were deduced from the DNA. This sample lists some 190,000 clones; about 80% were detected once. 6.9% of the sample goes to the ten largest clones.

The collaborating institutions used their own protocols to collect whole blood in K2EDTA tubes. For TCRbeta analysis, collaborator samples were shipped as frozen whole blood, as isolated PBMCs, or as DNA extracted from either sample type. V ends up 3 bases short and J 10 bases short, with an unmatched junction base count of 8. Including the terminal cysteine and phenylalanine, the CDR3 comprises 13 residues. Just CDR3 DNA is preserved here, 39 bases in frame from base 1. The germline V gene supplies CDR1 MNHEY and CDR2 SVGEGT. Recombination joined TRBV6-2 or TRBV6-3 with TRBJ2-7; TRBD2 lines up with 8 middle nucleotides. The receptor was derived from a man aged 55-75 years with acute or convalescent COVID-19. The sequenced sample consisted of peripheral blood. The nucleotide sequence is TGTGCCAGCAGTTATGGCGGGGGGCGAGTACAGTACTTC. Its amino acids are CASSYGGGRVQYF.